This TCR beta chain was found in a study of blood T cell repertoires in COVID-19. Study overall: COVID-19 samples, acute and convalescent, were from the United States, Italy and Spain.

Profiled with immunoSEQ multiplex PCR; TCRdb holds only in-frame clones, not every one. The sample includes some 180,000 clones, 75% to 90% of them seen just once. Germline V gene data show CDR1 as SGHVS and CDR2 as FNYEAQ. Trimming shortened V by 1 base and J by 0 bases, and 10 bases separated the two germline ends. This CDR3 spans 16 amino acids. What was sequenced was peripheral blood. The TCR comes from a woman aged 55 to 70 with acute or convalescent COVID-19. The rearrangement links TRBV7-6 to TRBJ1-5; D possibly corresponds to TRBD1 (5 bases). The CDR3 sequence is CASSLEPGYSNQPQHF. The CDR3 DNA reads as TGTGCCAGCAGCTTAGAGCCAGGGTATAGCAATCAGCCCCAGCATTTT.